This entry describes one T cell receptor (beta chain). Its antigen is still unknown. The data were produced by immunoSEQ multiplex PCR, yet TCRdb's version contains in-frame clones alone and is incomplete. The table includes 70,000 or so clones, around 86% detected once. The sample comes from a study of T cell responses to AZD1222 COVID-19 vaccine. Trimming shortened V by 6 bases and J by 2 bases, and 11 bases separated the two germline ends. Germline lookup yields CDR1 MNHEY and CDR2 SVGAGI. CDR3 length: 13 amino acids. Findings of the study overall: Among vaccine-associated CD4 TCRs, coverage spanned spike, with dominance at 160-218 and 743-854. Donors were largely white British and mainly female; clonal diversity was possibly underestimated. With two AZD1222 doses given, Spike-specific TCR breadth and depth both rose.

The material was peripheral blood, obtained on day 0 of AZD1222 vaccination. This receptor was obtained from an adult in good health. V and J are TRBV6-5 and TRBJ2-7; weak D call: TRBD2 (5 bases). The CDR3 DNA follows: TGTGCCAGCAGCTCCCCGGGGACCTACGAGCAGTACTTC. Protein product: CASSSPGTYEQYF.